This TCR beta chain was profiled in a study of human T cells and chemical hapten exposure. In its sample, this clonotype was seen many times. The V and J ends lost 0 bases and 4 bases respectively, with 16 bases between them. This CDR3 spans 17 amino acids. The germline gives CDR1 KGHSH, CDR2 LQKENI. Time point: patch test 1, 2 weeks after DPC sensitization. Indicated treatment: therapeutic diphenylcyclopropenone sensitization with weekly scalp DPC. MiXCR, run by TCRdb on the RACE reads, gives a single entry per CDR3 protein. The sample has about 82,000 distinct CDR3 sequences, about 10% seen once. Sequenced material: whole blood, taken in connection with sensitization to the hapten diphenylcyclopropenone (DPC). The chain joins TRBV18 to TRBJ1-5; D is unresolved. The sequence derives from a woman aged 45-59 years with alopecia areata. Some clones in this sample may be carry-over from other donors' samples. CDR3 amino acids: CASSPPGPVRVNQPQHF. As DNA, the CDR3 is TGTGCCAGCTCACCACCGGGTCCCGTCAGAGTAAATCAGCCCCAGCATTTT.